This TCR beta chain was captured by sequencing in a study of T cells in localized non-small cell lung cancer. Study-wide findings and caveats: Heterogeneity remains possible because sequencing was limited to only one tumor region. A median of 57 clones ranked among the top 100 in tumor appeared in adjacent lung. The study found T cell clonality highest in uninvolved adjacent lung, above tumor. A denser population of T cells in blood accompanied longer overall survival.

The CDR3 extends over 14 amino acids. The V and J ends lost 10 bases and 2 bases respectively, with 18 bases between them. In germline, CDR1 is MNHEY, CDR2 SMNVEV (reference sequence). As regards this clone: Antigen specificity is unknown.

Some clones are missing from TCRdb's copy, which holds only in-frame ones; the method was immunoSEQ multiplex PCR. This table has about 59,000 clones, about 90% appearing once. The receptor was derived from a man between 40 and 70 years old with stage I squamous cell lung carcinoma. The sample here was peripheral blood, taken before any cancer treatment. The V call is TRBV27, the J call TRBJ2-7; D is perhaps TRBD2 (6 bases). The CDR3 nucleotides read TGTGCCACCACGGAGGGGAGAGGCGCCTACGAGCAGTACTTC. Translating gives CATTEGRGAYEQYF.